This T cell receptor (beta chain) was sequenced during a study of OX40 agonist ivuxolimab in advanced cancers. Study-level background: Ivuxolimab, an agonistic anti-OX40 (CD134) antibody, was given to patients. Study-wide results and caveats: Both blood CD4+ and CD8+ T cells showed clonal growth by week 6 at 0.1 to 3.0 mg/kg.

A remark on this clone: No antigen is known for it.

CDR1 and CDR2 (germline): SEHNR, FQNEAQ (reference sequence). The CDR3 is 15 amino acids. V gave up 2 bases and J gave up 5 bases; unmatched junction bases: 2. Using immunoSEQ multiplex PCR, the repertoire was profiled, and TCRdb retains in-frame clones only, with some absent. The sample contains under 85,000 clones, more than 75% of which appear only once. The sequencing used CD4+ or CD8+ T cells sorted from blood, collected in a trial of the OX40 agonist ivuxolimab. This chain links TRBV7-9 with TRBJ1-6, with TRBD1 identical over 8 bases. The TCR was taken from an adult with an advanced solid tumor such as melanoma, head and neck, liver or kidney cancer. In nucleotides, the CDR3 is TGTGCCAGCAGCTTAATGACAGGGGATAATTCACCCCTCCACTTT. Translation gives CASSLMTGDNSPLHF.